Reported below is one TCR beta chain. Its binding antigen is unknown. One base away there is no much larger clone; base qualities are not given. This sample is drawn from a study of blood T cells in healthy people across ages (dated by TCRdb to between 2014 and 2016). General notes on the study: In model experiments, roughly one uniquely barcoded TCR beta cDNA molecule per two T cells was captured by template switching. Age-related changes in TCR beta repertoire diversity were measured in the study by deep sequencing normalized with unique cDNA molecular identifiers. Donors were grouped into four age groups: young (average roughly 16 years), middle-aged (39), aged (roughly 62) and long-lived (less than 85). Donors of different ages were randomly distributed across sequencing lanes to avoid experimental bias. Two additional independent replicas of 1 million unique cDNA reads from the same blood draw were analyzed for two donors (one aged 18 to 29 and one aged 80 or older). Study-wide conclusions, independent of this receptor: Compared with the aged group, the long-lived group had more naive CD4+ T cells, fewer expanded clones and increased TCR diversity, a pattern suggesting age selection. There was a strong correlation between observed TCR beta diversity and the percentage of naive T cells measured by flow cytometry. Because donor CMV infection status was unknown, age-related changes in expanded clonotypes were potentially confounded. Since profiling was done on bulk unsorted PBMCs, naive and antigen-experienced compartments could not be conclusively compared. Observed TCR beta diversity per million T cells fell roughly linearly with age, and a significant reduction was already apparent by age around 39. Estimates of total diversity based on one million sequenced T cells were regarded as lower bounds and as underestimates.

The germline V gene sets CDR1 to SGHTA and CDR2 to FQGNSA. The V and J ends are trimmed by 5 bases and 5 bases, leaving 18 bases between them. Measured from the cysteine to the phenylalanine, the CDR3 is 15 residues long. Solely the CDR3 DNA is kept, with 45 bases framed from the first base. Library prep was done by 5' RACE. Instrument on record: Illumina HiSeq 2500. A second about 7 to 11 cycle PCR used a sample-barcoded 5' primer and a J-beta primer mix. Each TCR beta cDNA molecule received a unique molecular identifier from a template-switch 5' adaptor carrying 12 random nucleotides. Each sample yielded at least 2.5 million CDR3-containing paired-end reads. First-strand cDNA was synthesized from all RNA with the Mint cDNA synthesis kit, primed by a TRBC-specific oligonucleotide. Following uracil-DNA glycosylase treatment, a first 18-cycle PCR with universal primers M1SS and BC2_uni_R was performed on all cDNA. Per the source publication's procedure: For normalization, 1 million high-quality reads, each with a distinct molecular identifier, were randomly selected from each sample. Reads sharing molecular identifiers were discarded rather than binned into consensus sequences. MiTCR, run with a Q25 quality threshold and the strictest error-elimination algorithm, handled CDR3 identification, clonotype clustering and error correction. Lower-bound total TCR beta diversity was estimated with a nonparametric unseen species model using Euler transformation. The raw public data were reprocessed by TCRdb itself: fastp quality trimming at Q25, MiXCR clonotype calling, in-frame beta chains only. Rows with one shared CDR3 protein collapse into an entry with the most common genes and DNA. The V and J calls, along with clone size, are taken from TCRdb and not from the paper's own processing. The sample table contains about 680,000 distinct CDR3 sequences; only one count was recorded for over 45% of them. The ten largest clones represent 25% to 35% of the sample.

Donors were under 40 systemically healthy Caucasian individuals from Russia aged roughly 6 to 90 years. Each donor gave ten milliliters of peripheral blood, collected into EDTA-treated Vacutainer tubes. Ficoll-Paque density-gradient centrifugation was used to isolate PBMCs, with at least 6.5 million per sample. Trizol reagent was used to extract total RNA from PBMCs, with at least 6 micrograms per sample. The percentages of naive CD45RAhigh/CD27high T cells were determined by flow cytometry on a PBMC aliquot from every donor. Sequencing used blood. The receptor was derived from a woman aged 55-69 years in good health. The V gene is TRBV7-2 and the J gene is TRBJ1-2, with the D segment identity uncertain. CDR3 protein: CASSPREDGYYGYTF. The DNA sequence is TGTGCCAGCAGCCCCCGGGAGGACGGTTATTATGGCTACACCTTC.